Listed here are 17 T cell receptor beta chains from one sample, sequenced in a study of shared clonotypes between healthy human individuals. Using immunoSEQ multiplex PCR, the repertoire was profiled, and TCRdb retains in-frame clones only, with some absent. The profile shows hundreds of thousands of clones, over 65% of them singletons. The sample comprised memory CD4+ T cells sorted from blood. Subset defined: CD45RA-negative fraction. Receptor source: a woman aged 25 to 39 in good health.

This sequence joins TRBV10-1 and TRBJ2-1; 11 nucleotides agree with TRBD2. Germline-derived CDR1 and CDR2 are WNHNN and SYGVQD (reference sequence). The V and J ends lost 0 bases and 7 bases, in that order; junction bases with no gene match: 5. This CDR3 comprises 16 residues. The CDR3 reads CASSESSGRAGNEQFF. As DNA, the CDR3 is TGCGCCAGCAGTGAGTCTAGCGGGAGGGCCGGGAATGAGCAGTTCTTC.

V is TRBV28 and J is TRBJ2-7; D perhaps matches TRBD1 (6 bases). CDR3 length equals 12 residues. V was pared by 7 bases and J by 6 bases, with 13 bases between. Germline CDR1 reads MDHEN; CDR2 reads SYDVKM. CDR3 nucleotides: TGTGCCAGCACCCGGACAGTCCGCGAGCAGTACTTC. Its protein product is CASTRTVREQYF.

This clone was recorded only once. The chain links TRBV10-2 to TRBJ2-3, with D perhaps matching TRBD2 (7 bases). V lost 0 bases and J lost 8, with 15 bases in between. The CDR3 is made up of 15 amino acids. Germline assignment: CDR1 WSHSY and CDR2 SAAADI. The CDR3 DNA is TGCGCCAGCAGTGAGTCGGGCGGGAGAGGGGGTACGCAGTATTTT. It encodes CASSESGGRGGTQYF.

The chain recombines TRBV19 with TRBJ1-5; TRBD1 matches 8 bases. CDR1 LNHDA and CDR2 SQIVND come from the germline V gene (reference sequence). This CDR3 contains 16 residues. J gave up 7 bases and V 3 bases, and 11 bases lay outside the gene matches. The CDR3 DNA reads as TGTGCCAGTAGTATTCAGGCAGGGGGCGTCTGGCAGCCCCAGCATTTT. Protein sequence: CASSIQAGGVWQPQHF.

This chain connects TRBV7-9 to TRBJ1-5; TRBD1 aligns across 8 bases. From germline, CDR1 is SEHNR and CDR2 FQNEAQ (reference sequence). V dropped 3 bases and J dropped 4; count of bases not matched to a gene: 2. The CDR3 has 14 residues. CDR3 DNA sequence: TGTGCCAGCAGCTTCGGACAGGGTAATCAGCCCCAGCATTTT. The encoded protein is CASSFGQGNQPQHF.

The gene calls are TRBV18 and TRBJ1-1; no firm D call. Germline V CDR1 and CDR2: KGHSH, LQKENI. The CDR3 has 13 amino acids. The ends were cut back, 4 bases at V and 0 bases at J, with 6 bases in the middle. The CDR3 DNA sequence: TGTGCCAGCTCACAAGCCCTGAACACTGAAGCTTTCTTT. Residues: CASSQALNTEAFF. Combining the CDR3 with reference TRBV18 and TRBJ1-1 gives the whole variable domain NAGVMQNPRHLVRRRGQEARLRCSPMKGHSHVYWYRQLPEEGLKFMVYLQKENIIDESGMPKERFSAEFPKEGPSILRIQQVVRGDSAAYFCASSQALNTEAFFGQGTRLTVV.

The V call is TRBV6-1, the J call TRBJ1-2, with 7 nucleotides matching TRBD1. The germline gives CDR1 MNHNS, CDR2 SASEGT. The V segment lost 4 bases and the J segment 3 bases; nucleotides outside the gene matches: 5. CDR3 length: 14 amino acids. In DNA form, the CDR3 reads TGTGCCAGCAGTGGACAGGGTTTTGACTATGGCTACACCTTC. Its translation is CASSGQGFDYGYTF.

This clone has a single count. This chain connects TRBV18 to TRBJ1-2; 12 bases align to TRBD1. Germline V CDR1 and CDR2: KGHSH, LQKENI. The CDR3 has 14 residues. V gave up 3 bases and J gave up 8 bases; unmatched junction bases: 4. The CDR3 loop reads CASSPSGTGGGYTF. The CDR3 DNA reads as TGTGCCAGCTCACCCTCCGGGACAGGGGGCGGCTACACCTTC.

Details on this clone: The same CDR3 is also encoded by other DNA sequences in this sample. The rearrangement links TRBV28 to TRBJ1-2, with a weak D call TRBD1 (5 bases). Deletions cut 3 bases from V and 1 base from J, with 9 bases between. CDR1 and CDR2 (germline): MDHEN, SYDVKM. CDR3 length: 14 amino acids. CDR3 nucleotide sequence: TGTGCCAGCAGTTTCGCCCAGGGTAACTATGGCTACACCTTC. Translated, it gives CASSFAQGNYGYTF.

CDR3 sequence reads: CATSRAIDTQYF. CDR3 DNA: TGTGCCACCAGCAGGGCAATCGATACGCAGTATTTT. This chain links TRBV15 with TRBJ2-3; D gene unclear. Trimming removed 3 bases at V and 6 bases at J, with 7 bases between. CDR1 and CDR2 (germline): LNHNV, YYDKDF (reference sequence). The CDR3 has 12 amino acids. The variable domain in full, with the rest retrieved from reference TRBV15 and TRBJ2-3, is DAMVIQNPRYQVTQFGKPVTLSCSQTLNHNVMYWYQQKSSQAPKLLFHYYDKDFNNEADTPDNFQSRRPNTSFCFLDIRSPGLGDTAMYLCATSRAIDTQYFGPGTRLTVL.

The CDR3, as DNA: TGTGCCATCAGTCCGAACAGGGGGCCCGGGGAGCTGTTTTTT. Encoded protein: CAISPNRGPGELFF. V usage is TRBV10-3 and J usage is TRBJ2-2, with 9 bases aligning to TRBD1. CDR1 and CDR2 (germline): ENHRY, SYGVKD. This CDR3 comprises 14 residues. With V trimmed by 5 bases and J by 6 bases, 4 bases remained unmatched.

The rearrangement links TRBV5-4 to TRBJ2-5, with D tentatively TRBD1 (5 bases). The CDR3 has 13 residues. Trimming removed 10 bases from V and 5 bases from J, with 18 bases in between. In germline, CDR1 is SGHNT, CDR2 YYREEE (reference sequence). CDR3 sequence reads: CAGKFQGGETQYF. CDR3 coding DNA: TGTGCCGGGAAATTTCAGGGTGGGGAGACCCAGTACTTC.

The rearrangement uses TRBV5-1 and TRBJ2-1; a weak D match, TRBD1 (7 bases). This CDR3 contains 16 residues. V was clipped by 4 bases and J by 4 bases, with 18 bases between them. CDR1 and CDR2 from the germline V gene are SGHRS and YFSETQ. CDR3 amino acids: CASSARGTEIYNEQFF. The CDR3 DNA is TGCGCCAGCAGCGCCCGGGGGACAGAGATATACAATGAGCAGTTCTTC.

This sequence joins TRBV7-9 and TRBJ1-2; TRBD1 is a possible D gene (5 bases). This CDR3 has 14 residues. Germline lookup yields CDR1 SEHNR and CDR2 FQNEAQ (reference sequence). V lost 1 base and J 4 bases, leaving 10 bases between the germline ends. CDR3 nucleotide sequence: TGTGCCAGCAGCTTAGGACAGTCGGCCTATGGCTACACCTTC. Protein: CASSLGQSAYGYTF.

This chain links TRBV28 with TRBJ1-4, with D perhaps TRBD1 (6 bases). V lost 3 bases to trimming and J lost 3 bases, with 14 bases between them. Germline CDR1 and CDR2: MDHEN and SYDVKM. The CDR3 has 16 residues. The DNA for the CDR3 is TGTGCCAGCAGTTTGGGGGTGGCAGGGGCTAATGAAAAACTGTTTTTT. It encodes CASSLGVAGANEKLFF.

This chain uses TRBV12-5 with TRBJ2-1; 7 bases are shared with TRBD1. The trim removed 5 bases at V and 5 bases at J, leaving 9 bases unmatched. The CDR3 runs 15 residues. Germline V lookup: CDR1 LGHNT, CDR2 FRNRAP. Here the CDR3 reads CASGTARGTHNEQFF. The CDR3 coding sequence is TGTGCTAGTGGTACCGCCAGGGGGACCCACAATGAGCAGTTCTTC. Full variable domain (remainder filled in from reference TRBV12-5 and TRBJ2-1): DARVTQTPRHKVTEMGQEVTMRCQPILGHNTVFWYRQTMMQGLELLAYFRNRAPLDDSGMPKDRFSAEMPDATLATLKIQPSEPRDSAVYFCASGTARGTHNEQFFGPGTRLTVL.

This clone was counted a few times. This sequence joins TRBV5-1 and TRBJ2-1; 7 positions agree with TRBD2. Per the germline V gene, CDR1 is SGHRS and CDR2 is YFSETQ. V was clipped by 7 bases and J by 4 bases; unmatched bases: 8. The length of the CDR3 is 14 residues. The DNA for the CDR3 is TGCGCCAGCGCCGCCAGCGGGACTTACAATGAGCAGTTCTTC. Translated: CASAASGTYNEQFF.